The 30 T cell receptor beta chains given below trace back to one sample, sequenced in a study of shared clonotypes between healthy human individuals. TCRdb's table, derived via immunoSEQ multiplex PCR, lists solely in-frame clones and lacks some. Here the sample spans approximately 980,000 clones, less than 85% being singletons. Sequenced input: memory CD4+ T cells sorted from blood. Subset described: CD45RA-negative fraction. The source of these receptors is a man younger than 35 in good health.

The rearrangement uses TRBV5-1 and TRBJ2-7; no reliable D call. V lost 0 bases and J lost 2, with 12 bases in between. CDR3 size: 15 residues. The germline V gene encodes CDR1 SGHRS and CDR2 YFSETQ. DNA of the CDR3: TGCGCCAGCAGCTTGGGCCTCGGTTTCGCCTACGAGCAGTACTTC. It translates to CASSLGLGFAYEQYF. Filled out from reference TRBV5-1 and TRBJ2-7, the complete variable domain reads KAGVTQTPRYLIKTRGQQVTLSCSPISGHRSVSWYQQTPGQGLQFLFEYFSETQRNKGNFPGRFSGRQFSNSRSEMNVSTLELGDSALYLCASSLGLGFAYEQYFGPGTRLTVT.

The CDR3 DNA sequence: TGTGCCAGCAGTTACTCCGGGGGCTATAGCAATCAGCCCCAGCATTTT. It codes for CASSYSGGYSNQPQHF. The V call is TRBV6-7, the J call TRBJ1-5; D perhaps matches TRBD1 (6 bases). TRBV6-7 carries the ORF label, with uncertain function. Trimming cost V 0 bases and J 0 bases, with 9 bases left between them. This CDR3 spans 16 amino acids.

The chain is built from TRBV7-2 and TRBJ1-1, with TRBD1 as a possible D gene (5 bases). Germline CDR1 and CDR2: SGHTA and FQGNSA. The CDR3 is 15 residues long. V shed 5 bases and J shed 5 bases, with 18 bases lying between them. The CDR3 is CASSVRSGTGTEAFF. CDR3 nucleotides: TGTGCCAGCAGCGTGCGGTCAGGGACCGGGACTGAAGCTTTCTTT.

This clone was observed a single time. The chain has TRBV7-6 and TRBJ2-7; a weak D match, TRBD1 (6 bases). This CDR3 contains 12 residues. Germline CDR1 reads SGHVS; CDR2 reads FNYEAQ. V lost 4 bases and J lost 6, with 10 bases in between. Here the CDR3 reads CASSYSRGEQYF. The CDR3 DNA is TGTGCCAGCAGCTACAGCAGGGGCGAGCAGTACTTC.

This chain joins TRBV14 and TRBJ2-7; possible D gene TRBD1, 5 bases. This CDR3 is built from 15 residues. The V gene lost 6 bases and the J gene lost 3 bases, with 18 bases spanning the gap. CDR1 is SGHDN and CDR2 is FVKESK in the germline V gene. The CDR3 protein is CASRLIQDPLYEQYF. The CDR3 DNA reads TGTGCCAGCAGGCTGATACAGGACCCTCTCTACGAGCAGTACTTC.

In nucleotides, the CDR3 is TGCGCCAGCAGCAGGACTAGCGGGAGGGAAGAGACCCAGTACTTC. This codes for CASSRTSGREETQYF. This chain links TRBV5-1 with TRBJ2-5; 15 positions agree with TRBD2. V was clipped by 4 bases and J by 3 bases; unmatched bases: 1. CDR3 length equals 15 residues. Germline V gene lookup returns CDR1 SGHRS and CDR2 YFSETQ.

The genes are TRBV14 and TRBJ1-2, with D unresolved. CDR1 is SGHDN and CDR2 is FVKESK in the germline V gene. Trimming removed 4 bases at V and 2 bases at J, with 8 bases between. CDR3 length: 13 residues. The CDR3 loop is CASSPRLNYGYTF. CDR3 DNA: TGTGCCAGCAGCCCGCGCCTGAACTATGGCTACACCTTC. Full variable domain (outside the CDR3, taken from reference TRBV14 and TRBJ1-2): EAGVTQFPSHSVIEKGQTVTLRCDPISGHDNLYWYRRVMGKEIKFLLHFVKESKQDESGMPNNRFLAERTGGTYSTLKVQPAELEDSGVYFCASSPRLNYGYTFGSGTRLTVV.

This chain connects TRBV6-1 to TRBJ2-7, with a weak D call TRBD2 (5 bases). With 6 bases removed from V and 8 bases from J, the gap between germline ends came to 20 bases. Per germline, CDR1 MNHNS and CDR2 SASEGT. There are 14 residues in the CDR3. CDR3 sequence: CASSSGGRPTKQYF. The CDR3 coding sequence is TGTGCCAGCAGCAGCGGCGGACGACCTACGAAGCAGTACTTC.

The chain joins TRBV4-1 to TRBJ2-2; D gene uncertain. The CDR3 loop spans 13 amino acids. The V and J ends lost 1 base and 6 bases respectively, with 6 bases between them. Germline V gives CDR1 MGHRA, CDR2 YSYEKL. The CDR3 loop is CASSQALAGELFF. The CDR3 DNA is TGCGCCAGCAGCCAAGCTCTAGCCGGGGAGCTGTTTTTT.

The chain is built from TRBV10-2 and TRBJ2-3; D is possibly TRBD1 or TRBD2 (6 bases each). Germline V lookup: CDR1 WSHSY, CDR2 SAAADI. V gave up 8 bases and J gave up 0 bases, with 12 bases separating them. The CDR3 is made up of 14 amino acids. The CDR3 spells CASAWGASTDTQYF. The CDR3 DNA is TGCGCCAGCGCATGGGGGGCGAGCACAGATACGCAGTATTTT.

The J gene is TRBJ1-4, the V gene TRBV18, with D unclear. This CDR3 region has 14 residues. Germline V CDR1 and CDR2: KGHSH, LQKENI. V dropped 3 bases and J dropped 3 bases, with 8 bases sitting between them. The CDR3 protein is CASSPSEANEKLFF. The CDR3 region has the DNA TGTGCCAGCTCACCTTCGGAGGCTAATGAAAAACTGTTTTTT.

The CDR3 sequence: CASSEIVGGYLEAFF. The DNA for the CDR3 is TGTGCCAGCAGTGAGATCGTCGGGGGCTACCTTGAAGCTTTCTTT. The V gene is TRBV2, the J gene TRBJ1-1; D might be TRBD1 (6 bases). V lost 3 bases to trimming and J lost 7 bases, with 18 bases between them. CDR3 size: 15 residues. Germline CDR1 and CDR2: SNHLY and FYNNEI.

The J gene is TRBJ2-1, the V gene TRBV4-3, with D possibly TRBD2 on 6 matching bases. V lost 0 bases and J lost 3, with 15 bases in between. This CDR3 spans 17 amino acids. Per the germline V gene, CDR1 is LGHNA and CDR2 is YSLEER. CDR3 sequence (DNA): TGCGCCAGCAGCCAAGAATTGGGTAGCGGCTACTACAATGAGCAGTTCTTC. Its translation is CASSQELGSGYYNEQFF.

The V gene is TRBV7-9, the J gene TRBJ2-5, with TRBD2 matching over 13 bases. The CDR3 is 16 amino acids. Per the germline V gene, CDR1 is SEHNR and CDR2 is FQNEAQ (reference sequence). Losses at the gene ends were 6 bases for V and 3 bases for J; bases not matched to a gene: 7. The CDR3 DNA follows: TGTGCCAGCAGTTCTGGACTAGCGGGAGTAAAAGAGACCCAGTACTTC. Encoded protein: CASSSGLAGVKETQYF.

In its sample, this clone was seen once. The chain couples TRBV5-4 to TRBJ2-3, with TRBD2 as a possible D gene (5 bases). Germline V gene lookup returns CDR1 SGHNT and CDR2 YYREEE (reference sequence). Trimming took off 3 bases at V and 0 bases at J, with 20 bases between the two ends. This CDR3 is built from 18 residues. The DNA of the CDR3 is TGTGCCAGCAGCTCGGTGGTAGCGCAACCTCCTAGCACAGATACGCAGTATTTT. Its protein is CASSSVVAQPPSTDTQYF. Combining the CDR3 with reference TRBV5-4 and TRBJ2-3 gives the whole variable domain ETGVTQSPTHLIKTRGQQVTLRCSSQSGHNTVSWYQQALGQGPQFIFQYYREEENGRGNFPPRFSGLQFPNYSSELNVNALELDDSALYLCASSSVVAQPPSTDTQYFGPGTRLTVL.

This clone was detected only once. The chain joins TRBV7-6 to TRBJ2-2; D is unresolved. The germline V and J ends were trimmed by 8 bases and 2 bases, with 12 bases remaining between them. Germline V gene lookup returns CDR1 SGHVS and CDR2 FNYEAQ. This CDR3 is built from 14 residues. The CDR3 sequence: CASRPGINTGELFF. The CDR3 DNA sequence: TGTGCCAGCCGCCCTGGAATCAACACCGGGGAGCTGTTTTTT. The variable domain in full, completed from reference TRBV7-6 and TRBJ2-2, reads GAGVSQSPRYKVTKRGQDVALRCDPISGHVSLYWYRQALGQGPEFLTYFNYEAQQDKSGLPNDRFSAERPEGSISTLTIQRTEQRDSAMYRCASRPGINTGELFFGEGSRLTVL.

Comment on this clone: The identical CDR3 is also encoded by other nucleotide sequences in the sample. This chain connects TRBV14 to TRBJ2-7; TRBD1 aligns across 7 bases. The CDR3 spans 14 residues. Germline values: CDR1 SGHDN, CDR2 FVKESK. With V trimmed by 4 bases and J by 2 bases, 5 bases remained unmatched. DNA of the CDR3: TGTGCCAGCAGCCCCCGACAGGGAGCCTACGAGCAGTACTTC. It translates to CASSPRQGAYEQYF.

This clone was detected only a few times. The chain couples TRBV4-2 to TRBJ1-6, with D unresolved. In germline, CDR1 is LGHNA, CDR2 YNFKEQ. V lost 4 bases to trimming and J lost 5 bases, with 18 bases between them. This CDR3 has 17 amino acids. The CDR3 nucleotides read TGTGCCAGCAGCCTAGCCTCGGGGAACAAGAATAATTCACCCCTCCACTTT. Encoded protein: CASSLASGNKNNSPLHF.

The chain uses TRBV28 and TRBJ2-5; 7 nucleotides align to TRBD2. The CDR3 has 15 amino acids. The J segment lost 5 bases and the V segment lost 4 bases, leaving 10 bases of the junction unmatched. CDR1 is MDHEN and CDR2 is SYDVKM in the germline V gene. Written as DNA, the CDR3 is TGTGCCAGCAGTTCCGTCTTCTGGGGAGGGGAGACCCAGTACTTC. This gives the protein CASSSVFWGGETQYF.

The table lists this clone with a few counts. The V gene is TRBV18, the J gene TRBJ2-4, with TRBD2 matching 7 bases. The germline gives CDR1 KGHSH, CDR2 LQKENI. With 3 bases clipped from V and 3 bases from J, the junction kept 5 bases outside the gene matches. CDR3 length equals 15 residues. The CDR3 protein is CASSPREYDKNIQYF. The CDR3 DNA reads TGTGCCAGCTCACCGCGGGAGTACGACAAAAACATTCAGTACTTC.

The J gene is TRBJ2-5, the V gene TRBV7-9, with a tentative D call TRBD2 (5 bases). The V end was cut by 2 bases, the J end by 4 bases, with 11 bases between. Per the germline V gene, CDR1 is SEHNR and CDR2 is FQNEAQ (reference sequence). The CDR3 is made up of 14 amino acids. CDR3 coding DNA: TGTGCCAGCAGCTTATTACTAGATGTAGAGACCCAGTACTTC. Its protein is CASSLLLDVETQYF.

The chain carries TRBV19 and TRBJ1-3; TRBD1 aligns across 7 bases. The CDR3 has 12 amino acids. V trimming: 10 bases; J trimming: 11 bases; junction bases outside the gene matches: 11. Per germline, CDR1 LNHDA and CDR2 SQIVND (reference sequence). The CDR3 here is CAIDRAGFSIYF. CDR3 coding DNA: TGTGCCATTGACAGGGCTGGGTTCTCCATATATTTT.

The chain couples TRBV29-1 to TRBJ2-1, with D possibly being TRBD1 or TRBD2 (6 bases each). The CDR3 has 10 residues. The germline CDR1 and CDR2 sequences are SQVTM and ANQGSEA. Between the trimmed V and J ends, which lost 7 bases and 8 bases, there was a span of 9 bases. This chain's CDR3 is CSAGEDEQFF. In nucleotides, the CDR3 is TGCAGCGCAGGGGAGGATGAGCAGTTCTTC.

The chain employs TRBV5-1 and TRBJ1-2, with TRBD1 matching 8 bases. Trimming took 0 bases from V and 3 from J; bases not matched to a gene: 7. Germline CDR1 reads SGHRS; CDR2 reads YFSETQ. CDR3 size: 16 residues. The DNA for the CDR3 is TGCGCCAGCAGCTTGGGACAGGGGAAAGAGGACTATGGCTACACCTTC. It codes for CASSLGQGKEDYGYTF.

This chain joins TRBV29-1 and TRBJ1-5; no firm D call. The ends were cut back, 6 bases at V and 6 bases at J, with 15 bases in the middle. Germline V CDR1 and CDR2: SQVTM, ANQGSEA. The CDR3 has 13 residues. The chain's CDR3 is CSVGTGKGQPQHF. CDR3 nucleotide sequence: TGCAGCGTGGGAACGGGGAAAGGTCAGCCCCAGCATTTT.

The chain has TRBV2 and TRBJ2-1, with TRBD1 as a possible D gene (5 bases). The CDR3 spans 16 residues. V lost 8 bases, J lost 7 bases, and 24 bases lay in between. The germline V gene encodes CDR1 SNHLY and CDR2 FYNNEI. The CDR3 DNA sequence: TGTGCCAGCGAGGCCCTCTTACGATTAGGGGATAATGAGCAGTTCTTC. This sequence encodes CASEALLRLGDNEQFF.

The CDR3 bases are TGTGCCAGCAGCCCTAAACGGACCGGGGAGCTGTTTTTT. It encodes CASSPKRTGELFF. V usage is TRBV7-2 and J usage is TRBJ2-2; D ambiguous. This CDR3 spans 13 amino acids. The V and J ends lost 5 bases and 5 bases respectively, with 9 bases between them. Looked up from germline, CDR1 is SGHTA and CDR2 is FQGNSA. The full variable domain, its missing parts supplied by reference TRBV7-2 and TRBJ2-2, is GAGVSQSPSNKVTEKGKDVELRCDPISGHTALYWYRQSLGQGLEFLIYFQGNSAPDKSGLPSDRFSAERTGGSVSTLTIQRTQQEDSAVYLCASSPKRTGELFFGEGSRLTVL.

The J gene is TRBJ1-4, the V gene TRBV2; no firm D call. The germline CDR1 and CDR2 sequences are SNHLY and FYNNEI. Trimming stripped 0 bases from V and 11 bases from J, with 19 bases between. This CDR3 is 16 amino acids long. CDR3 loop: CASSEASVFRDFKLFF. CDR3 nucleotide sequence: TGTGCCAGCAGTGAAGCGTCCGTGTTTAGGGATTTTAAACTGTTTTTT. Full variable domain (rest looked up from reference TRBV2 and TRBJ1-4): EPEVTQTPSHQVTQMGQEVILRCVPISNHLYFYWYRQILGQKVEFLVSFYNNEISEKSEIFDDQFSVERPDGSNFTLKIRSTKLEDSAMYFCASSEASVFRDFKLFFGSGTQLSVL.

CDR3 bases: TGTGCCAGCAGTTACAAACCAAGGGGTACGCAGGCCTATGGCTACACCTTC. Residues: CASSYKPRGTQAYGYTF. The chain links TRBV27 to TRBJ1-2, with a weak D call TRBD1 (5 bases). V was clipped by 4 bases and J by 4 bases, with 22 bases between them. The CDR3 runs to 17 residues. Germline assignment: CDR1 MNHEY and CDR2 SMNVEV (reference sequence).

The J gene is TRBJ2-3, the V gene TRBV2; D call uncertain. The CDR3 is 12 residues long. Germline V lookup: CDR1 SNHLY, CDR2 FYNNEI. V lost 3 bases, J lost 6 bases, and 7 bases lay in between. This CDR3 reads CASSDDWDTQYF. CDR3 DNA: TGTGCCAGCAGTGACGACTGGGATACGCAGTATTTT.